Sequencing of this TCR beta chain was carried out in a study of cytomegalovirus exposure and HLA in healthy donors. Primers for the PCR totalled 60 Vbeta and 13 Jbeta. Using immunoSEQ multiplex PCR, the repertoire was profiled, and TCRdb retains in-frame clones only, with some absent. The repertoire table contains 80,000 to 95,000 clones. Study-wide findings and caveats: Evidence from a later analysis indicated that most CMV-associated TCR beta chains looked HLA-restricted.

A word on this clone: Its antigen remains unknown.

CDR3 size: 14 residues. The V gene end was trimmed by 7 bases and the J gene end by 0 bases; junction bases not matched to a gene: 5. Germline V gives CDR1 MDHEN, CDR2 SYDVKM. Sequenced input: PBMCs. The V gene is TRBV28, the J gene TRBJ1-1; 7 bases match TRBD1. The receptor comes from a woman under 40 in good health and CMV-seronegative. The CDR3 nucleotides are TGTGCCAGCAAATCGGACAGGTTGAACACTGAAGCTTTCTTT. Amino acids: CASKSDRLNTEAFF. The full variable domain, completed using reference TRBV28 and TRBJ1-1, is DVKVTQSSRYLVKRTGEKVFLECVQDMDHENMFWYRQDPGLGLRLIYFSYDVKMKEKGDIPEGYSVSREKKERFSLILESASTNQTSMYLCASKSDRLNTEAFFGQGTRLTVV.